This T cell receptor beta chain was recovered during a study of shared clonotypes between healthy human individuals. Study-wide points: Non-shared clonotypes were found to have lower generation probabilities than the clonotypes that were shared by all four of the sorted-subset donors. Naive subsets tended to show greater estimated richness than memory subsets. Large sequencing depth failed to make sorted-subset sequencing complete, rarefaction showed.

V lost 0 bases, J lost 0 bases, and 7 bases lay in between. The germline gives CDR1 SGHRS, CDR2 YFSETQ. The CDR3 totals 15 residues. Nashville, Tennessee was home to all donors, who were Caucasian adults. TCRdb's copy holds only in-frame clones and misses some; the assay was immunoSEQ multiplex PCR. The top ten clones hold 0.36% of a sample with roughly 1.4 million clones, 97% to 99% of them seen once. With respect to this clone: Its antigen is still unknown. The sample holds other DNA sequences that translate to the same CDR3.

The sample consisted of naive CD4+ T cells sorted from blood. Stated subset: CD45RA+ positively selected. J is TRBJ1-3 and V is TRBV5-1; D unclear. This receptor was identified in a man aged 30 to 39 in good health. The chain's CDR3 is CASSLAGNSGNTIYF. CDR3 DNA sequence: TGCGCCAGCAGCTTGGCCGGGAACTCTGGAAACACCATATATTTT.